One sample yielded the 31 T cell receptor beta chains listed below, sequenced in a study of T cell repertoires in cytomegalovirus infection. TCRdb independently ran MiXCR on the reads; one entry per CDR3 protein. The sample gives some 590,000 distinct CDR3 sequences, just under 40% of which show up once; about 46% is in the top ten. No cognate antigen is known for these TCRs. The sample was cultured PBMCs, taken from culture after CMV antigen stimulation. The receptors stem from a human donor in good health (CMV status not recorded). Some clones in this sample may be carry-over from other donors' samples.

CDR3 nucleotides: TGTGCCAGCAGCAAACAGGGTTATGATGGCTACACCTTC. This gives the protein CASSKQGYDGYTF. The chain is built from TRBV19 and TRBJ1-2; perhaps TRBD1 as D (6 bases). CDR1 LNHDA and CDR2 SQIVND come from the germline V gene (reference sequence). CDR3 length: 13 amino acids. Deletions cut 9 bases from V and 6 bases from J, with 17 bases between.

The CDR3 region has the DNA TGTGCCAGCAGTTTGCAGGGAAGCCCTGAAGCTTTCTTT. Its translation: CASSLQGSPEAFF. The rearrangement uses TRBV28 and TRBJ1-1; the D gene is possibly TRBD1 (5 bases). Trimming removed 3 bases at V and 6 bases at J, with 11 bases between. The CDR3 sequence is 13 residues long. Germline CDR1 is MDHEN and CDR2 is SYDVKM.

The chain links TRBV7-6 to TRBJ2-1, with D perhaps TRBD2 (6 bases). This CDR3 has 15 residues. CDR1 is SGHVS and CDR2 is FNYEAQ in the germline V gene. V gave up 0 bases and J gave up 7 bases, with 13 bases separating them. Here the CDR3 reads CASSLAGLQSNEQFF. The CDR3 DNA follows: TGTGCCAGCAGCTTAGCGGGACTGCAGTCAAATGAGCAGTTCTTC.

This clonotype was counted a few times. The chain employs TRBV28 and TRBJ1-4; 8 bases line up with TRBD1. The CDR3 is 13 amino acids. The ends lost 5 bases at V and 13 bases at J; junction bases unmatched: 9. Germline loops: CDR1 MDHEN, CDR2 SYDVKM. CDR3 region: CASSRQGRFGLFF. The CDR3 nucleotides read TGTGCCAGCAGTCGACAGGGGCGCTTCGGACTGTTTTTT.

The rearrangement links TRBV4-2 to TRBJ1-1, with a possible D match to TRBD1 (6 bases). The germline V gene has CDR1 LGHNA and CDR2 YNFKEQ. The CDR3 loop spans 15 amino acids. V lost 0 bases and J 5 bases, leaving 13 bases between the germline ends. Written as DNA, the CDR3 is TGTGCCAGCAGCCAAGATCAGGGGTTGGGGACTGAAGCTTTCTTT. This encodes CASSQDQGLGTEAFF.

In its sample, this clonotype was seen a few times. The chain has TRBV6-6 and TRBJ1-2; perhaps TRBD1 as D (5 bases). Looked up from germline, CDR1 is MNHNY and CDR2 is SVGAGI (reference sequence). Trimming pared 6 bases from V and 4 bases from J, leaving 12 bases between. The CDR3 runs 13 residues. CDR3 coding DNA: TGTGCCAGCAGGGGGACTCCCGCCTATGGCTACACCTTC. This sequence encodes CASRGTPAYGYTF.

This clonotype was recorded a few times. This chain uses TRBV7-2 with TRBJ2-1; TRBD1 matches at 11 bases. This CDR3 region has 16 residues. Germline V CDR1 and CDR2: SGHTA, FQGNSA. V was pared by 5 bases and J by 5 bases, with 8 bases of the junction left unmatched. DNA of the CDR3: TGTGCCAGCAGCCCTAGGGACAGGGGGGGGAACAATGAGCAGTTCTTC. This gives the protein CASSPRDRGGNNEQFF.

This chain joins TRBV11-2 and TRBJ2-1, with D uncertain. CDR1 and CDR2 (germline): SGHAT, FQNNGV. The CDR3 is 16 residues long. Trimming pared 2 bases from V and 4 bases from J, leaving 15 bases between. CDR3: CASSLSHGVLYNEQFF. CDR3 bases: TGTGCCAGCAGCTTAAGCCACGGTGTGTTGTACAATGAGCAGTTCTTC.

The chain recombines TRBV10-3 with TRBJ2-6; 7 nucleotides agree with TRBD1. Germline loops: CDR1 ENHRY, CDR2 SYGVKD. V trimming: 5 bases; J trimming: 2 bases; junction bases outside the gene matches: 3. CDR3 length equals 15 residues. The CDR3 DNA sequence: TGTGCCATCAGTATGACAGGGACTGGGGCCAACGTCCTGACTTTC. Protein product: CAISMTGTGANVLTF.

The chain is built from TRBV7-9 and TRBJ2-1, with D perhaps given as TRBD1 or TRBD2 (5 bases each). CDR1 and CDR2 from the germline V gene are SEHNR and FQNEAQ (reference sequence). V was clipped by 1 base and J by 15 bases, with 16 bases between them. This CDR3 contains 13 residues. CDR3: CASSLGAGTPAFF. CDR3 nucleotide sequence: TGTGCCAGCAGCTTAGGGGCCGGGACGCCTGCGTTCTTC.

The chain is built from TRBV9 and TRBJ2-3; TRBD2 matches 16 bases. CDR1 is SGDLS and CDR2 is YYNGEE in the germline V gene. The J segment lost 8 bases and the V segment lost 2 bases, leaving 5 bases of the junction unmatched. This CDR3 has 16 amino acids. CDR3 DNA sequence: TGTGCCAGCAGCGTCGGGACTAGCGGGGGGGCCGGTACGCAGTATTTT. Its translation: CASSVGTSGGAGTQYF.

V usage is TRBV12-3 or TRBV12-4 and J usage is TRBJ2-5, with D possibly being TRBD1 (5 bases). Deletions cut 2 bases from V and 3 bases from J, with 13 bases between. This CDR3 has 15 residues. The CDR3 DNA follows: TGTGCCAGCAGTTTAAGACAGTGGTTGGAAGAGACCCAGTACTTC. This encodes CASSLRQWLEETQYF.

This clonotype showed up just a few times. The rearrangement uses TRBV10-3 and TRBJ2-5; perhaps D is TRBD1 or TRBD2 (5 bases each). With 0 bases removed from V and 5 bases from J, the gap between germline ends came to 22 bases. Germline V gives CDR1 ENHRY, CDR2 SYGVKD. The CDR3 consists of 18 residues. CDR3 nucleotides: TGTGCCATCAGTGAGTCGAAACCAGGGCTAGCTTGGGAGGAGACCCAGTACTTC. Its protein product is CAISESKPGLAWEETQYF.

This chain connects TRBV7-6 to TRBJ1-1; TRBD1 is a possible D gene (5 bases). Germline loops: CDR1 SGHVS, CDR2 FNYEAQ. CDR3 length: 18 amino acids. Deletions cut 4 bases from V and 2 bases from J, with 23 bases between. Written as DNA, the CDR3 is TGTGCCAGCAGCTCATTGAAGAAATCTTGGACACTTAACACTGAAGCTTTCTTT. Its translation: CASSSLKKSWTLNTEAFF.

The chain combines TRBV4-1 with TRBJ1-1, with D unclear. V dropped 1 base and J dropped 1 base, with 10 bases sitting between them. The CDR3 extends over 15 amino acids. Per germline, CDR1 MGHRA and CDR2 YSYEKL. Here the CDR3 DNA reads TGCGCCAGCAGCCAAGGACCTTTGAAGAACACTGAAGCTTTCTTT. Translated, it gives CASSQGPLKNTEAFF.

This clonotype was seen at least ten times. The chain is built from TRBV7-8 and TRBJ2-3, with 9 nucleotides matching TRBD2. After removal of 8 bases from V and 3 bases from J, the junction contained 9 bases not matched to a gene. Germline V lookup: CDR1 SGHVS, CDR2 FQNEAQ. The CDR3 is 15 amino acids. CDR3 loop: CASRRGSGRTDTQYF. The CDR3 nucleotides are TGTGCCAGCCGTCGGGGTAGCGGGAGAACAGATACGCAGTATTTT.

This clonotype turned up a few times. J is TRBJ2-3 and V is TRBV11-1; 10 nucleotides line up with TRBD1. The germline V gene encodes CDR1 SGHAT and CDR2 FQDESV (reference sequence). The CDR3 has 17 residues. V was pared by 4 bases and J by 2 bases, with 9 bases of the junction left unmatched. CDR3 sequence: CASSYQQTGGSTDTQYF. In nucleotides, the CDR3 is TGTGCCAGCAGCTACCAACAGACAGGGGGCTCCACAGATACGCAGTATTTT.

This chain joins TRBV7-8 and TRBJ2-7; D not certain. V was shortened by 5 bases and J by 3 bases, with 8 bases between the two germline ends. The germline V gene has CDR1 SGHVS and CDR2 FQNEAQ. The CDR3 is made up of 12 amino acids. The CDR3 nucleotides read TGTGCCAGCAGCCGATATGGCTACGAGCAGTACTTC. It yields the protein CASSRYGYEQYF.

The chain employs TRBV20-1 and TRBJ2-4, with D maybe TRBD2 (5 bases). Germline lookup yields CDR1 DFQATT and CDR2 SNEGSKA (reference sequence). This CDR3 region has 14 residues. V dropped 3 bases and J dropped 0 bases, with 9 bases sitting between them. The CDR3 is CSASPSLAKNIQYF. The CDR3 nucleotides are TGCAGTGCTAGTCCTAGCTTAGCCAAAAACATTCAGTACTTC.

This chain uses TRBV5-4 with TRBJ1-2; possibly TRBD1 for D (6 bases). The germline CDR1 and CDR2 sequences are SGHNT and YYREEE (reference sequence). CDR3 length equals 15 residues. The V end was cut by 0 bases, the J end by 8 bases, with 17 bases between. The CDR3 protein is CASSLGLDRLDGYTF. CDR3 nucleotide sequence: TGTGCCAGCAGCTTGGGGCTCGACAGGCTAGACGGCTACACCTTC.

This sequence joins TRBV4-1 and TRBJ2-1; D call uncertain. The length of the CDR3 is 16 residues. Germline V gene data show CDR1 as MGHRA and CDR2 as YSYEKL. The V end was cut by 0 bases, the J end by 3 bases, with 12 bases between. The CDR3 DNA follows: TGCGCCAGCAGCCAAGAAGGTATAGCAAACTACAATGAGCAGTTCTTC. The encoded protein is CASSQEGIANYNEQFF.

The gene calls are TRBV20-1 and TRBJ1-6; no clear D. Trimming took 3 bases from V and 7 from J, leaving 19 bases between them. This CDR3 is built from 16 residues. Looked up from germline, CDR1 is DFQATT and CDR2 is SNEGSKA (reference sequence). In DNA, the CDR3 is TGCAGTGCTAGGCAATATAGCGGAATTGAGAATTCACCCCTCCACTTT. The encoded protein is CSARQYSGIENSPLHF.

The V gene is TRBV7-9, the J gene TRBJ2-7; TRBD1 matches 7 bases. This CDR3 has 12 residues. The V gene end was trimmed by 1 base and the J gene end by 7 bases; junction bases not matched to a gene: 1. CDR1 SEHNR and CDR2 FQNEAQ come from the germline V gene (reference sequence). This CDR3 is CASSLGDSEQYF. CDR3 DNA sequence: TGTGCCAGCAGCTTAGGGGACAGTGAGCAGTACTTC.

In its sample, this clonotype was seen once. This chain links TRBV2 with TRBJ2-7; 9 bases agree with TRBD2. With 4 bases clipped from V and 0 bases from J, the junction kept 16 bases outside the gene matches. This CDR3 comprises 19 residues. CDR1 is SNHLY and CDR2 is FYNNEI in the germline V gene. The CDR3 protein is CASSAPFSGGRVSSYEQYF. The CDR3 region has the DNA TGTGCCAGCAGTGCCCCCTTTTCTGGCGGGAGGGTTAGCTCCTACGAGCAGTACTTC.

The chain carries TRBV29-1 and TRBJ2-3; D might be TRBD2 (6 bases). The germline CDR1 and CDR2 sequences are SQVTM and ANQGSEA. CDR3 length equals 13 residues. The V end lost 6 bases, the J end lost 5 bases, and 15 bases lay between the germline ends. The CDR3: CSVTQEGGDTQYF. CDR3 coding DNA: TGCAGCGTCACTCAGGAGGGTGGAGATACGCAGTATTTT.

As DNA, the CDR3 is TGTGCCAGCAGCCCCTCGCTCTCTGGGGCCAACGTCCTGACTTTC. It yields the protein CASSPSLSGANVLTF. The chain employs TRBV6-1 and TRBJ2-6; no firm D call. V was shortened by 6 bases and J by 0 bases, with 9 bases between the two germline ends. Germline assignment: CDR1 MNHNS and CDR2 SASEGT. The CDR3 spans 15 residues.

This clonotype was detected a few times. The V call is TRBV7-6, the J call TRBJ2-3; 9 nucleotides align to TRBD2. The junction had 8 bases not matched to a gene; V was cut back by 1 base and J by 6 bases. This CDR3 is 16 amino acids long. CDR1 and CDR2 from the germline V gene are SGHVS and FNYEAQ. The chain's CDR3 is CASSLVLLAGMDTQYF. CDR3 DNA: TGTGCCAGCAGCTTAGTTCTCCTAGCGGGGATGGATACGCAGTATTTT.

The gene calls are TRBV7-2 and TRBJ1-5; D call uncertain. There are 15 residues in the CDR3. V was cut by 1 base and J by 0 bases, with 7 bases left in between. The germline CDR1 and CDR2 sequences are SGHTA and FQGNSA. DNA for the CDR3: TGTGCCAGCAGCTTAGATTTTTATAGCAATCAGCCCCAGCATTTT. Protein sequence: CASSLDFYSNQPQHF.

This chain connects TRBV7-2 to TRBJ2-7, with D tentatively TRBD1 (5 bases). Germline CDR1 is SGHTA and CDR2 is FQGNSA. The CDR3 is 13 residues long. V was pared by 5 bases and J by 4 bases, with 12 bases between. The CDR3 loop reads CASSPTQEYEQYF. For the CDR3, the DNA is TGTGCCAGCAGCCCCACACAGGAGTACGAGCAGTACTTC.

This rearrangement joins TRBV11-3 to TRBJ2-7, with D possibly TRBD2 on 5 matching bases. V was trimmed by 5 bases and J by 2 bases, leaving 16 bases between them. This CDR3 region has 15 residues. In germline, CDR1 is SGHNT, CDR2 YENEEA. The DNA of the CDR3 is TGTGCCAGCAGCCTCACTCACTCGGAGGCCTACGAGCAGTACTTC. As protein: CASSLTHSEAYEQYF.

The rearrangement joins TRBV15 to TRBJ2-7; D is perhaps TRBD1 (5 bases). Germline loops: CDR1 LNHNV, CDR2 YYDKDF (reference sequence). V dropped 4 bases and J dropped 0 bases, with 10 bases sitting between them. There are 14 residues in the CDR3. As DNA, the CDR3 is TGTGCCACCAGCATCGCGACAGACTCCTACGAGCAGTACTTC. Its protein is CATSIATDSYEQYF.